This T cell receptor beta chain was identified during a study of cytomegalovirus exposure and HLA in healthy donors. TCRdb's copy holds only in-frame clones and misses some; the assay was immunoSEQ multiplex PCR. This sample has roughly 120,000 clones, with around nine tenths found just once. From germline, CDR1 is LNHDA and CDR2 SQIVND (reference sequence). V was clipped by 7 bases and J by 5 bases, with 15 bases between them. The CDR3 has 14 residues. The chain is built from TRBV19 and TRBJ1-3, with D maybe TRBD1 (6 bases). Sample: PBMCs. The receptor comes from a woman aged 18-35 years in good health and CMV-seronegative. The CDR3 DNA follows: TGTGCCAGTATCGGCCCCAGGGGTCGAAACACCATATATTTT. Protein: CASIGPRGRNTIYF.